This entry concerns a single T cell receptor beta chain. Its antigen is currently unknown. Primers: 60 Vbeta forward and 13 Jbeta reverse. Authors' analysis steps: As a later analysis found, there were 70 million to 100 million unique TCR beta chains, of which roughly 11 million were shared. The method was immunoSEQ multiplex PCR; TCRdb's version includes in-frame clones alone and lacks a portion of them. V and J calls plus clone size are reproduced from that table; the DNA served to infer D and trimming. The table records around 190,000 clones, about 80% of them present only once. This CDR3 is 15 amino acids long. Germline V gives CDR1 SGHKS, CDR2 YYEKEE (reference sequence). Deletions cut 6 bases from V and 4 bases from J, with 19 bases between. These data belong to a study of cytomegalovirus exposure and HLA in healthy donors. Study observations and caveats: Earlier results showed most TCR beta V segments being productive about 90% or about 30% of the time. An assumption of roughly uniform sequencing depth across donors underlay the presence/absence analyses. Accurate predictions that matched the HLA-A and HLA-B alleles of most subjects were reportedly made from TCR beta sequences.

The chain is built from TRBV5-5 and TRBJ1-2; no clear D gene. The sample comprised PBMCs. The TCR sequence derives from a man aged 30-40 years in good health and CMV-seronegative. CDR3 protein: CASKLDLGLGYGYTF. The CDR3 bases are TGTGCCAGCAAGCTTGATCTAGGCCTAGGCTATGGCTACACCTTC.